These T cell receptor beta chains were read from a single sample in a study of blood T cell repertoires in COVID-19. The assay was immunoSEQ multiplex PCR, and TCRdb's table has in-frame clones only and misses some. The sample holds around 140,000 clones, roughly 84% seen once. Specimen: peripheral blood. These receptors were obtained from a human donor in a cohort sampled during active COVID-19. CDR3s include the opening cysteine and the closing phenylalanine or tryptophan. The D gene is left open where the match is weak. Only some rows state a clone size, as once, few, many or a class for expanded clones.

DNA: TGTGCCAGCAGCTTGCTCGGCAGGGTGGACGAGCAGTACTTC
CDR3: CASSLLGRVDEQYF
D: -
J: TRBJ2-7
V: TRBV7-9
size: few

DNA: TGTGCCAGCAGAGCCGGGACAGCGAACACCGGGGAGCTGTTTTTT
CDR3: CASRAGTANTGELFF
D: TRBD1
J: TRBJ2-2
V: TRBV2
size: -

DNA: TGTGCCAGCACCCGACTAGCGGGGGGAAACACCGGGGAGCTGTTTTTT
CDR3: CASTRLAGGNTGELFF
D: TRBD2
J: TRBJ2-2
V: TRBV27
size: -

DNA: TGTGCCAGCAGCCAGACAGGGGTCCAAGAGACCCAGTACTTC
CDR3: CASSQTGVQETQYF
D: TRBD1
J: TRBJ2-5
V: TRBV13
size: -

DNA: TGTGCCAGCAGTTACTCACAGGGGACTAATGAAAAACTGTTTTTT
CDR3: CASSYSQGTNEKLFF
D: TRBD1
J: TRBJ1-4
V: TRBV6-5
size: once

DNA: TGTGCCAGCAGCAGCTCTGGGGCCAACGTCCTGACTTTC
CDR3: CASSSSGANVLTF
D: -
J: TRBJ2-6
V: TRBV6-5
size: -

DNA: TGTGCCACCAACGTACAGGGAGCTGCTTACAATGAGCAGTTCTTC
CDR3: CATNVQGAAYNEQFF
D: -
J: TRBJ2-1
V: TRBV5-8
size: -

DNA: TGTGCCAGTAGTATGTCCCAGGGGACGCAGTATTTT
CDR3: CASSMSQGTQYF
D: -
J: TRBJ2-3
V: TRBV19
size: -

DNA: TGTGCCAGCAGCTCCCAAGGGGGTTTTGGCTACACCTTC
CDR3: CASSSQGGFGYTF
D: -
J: TRBJ1-2
V: TRBV5-5
size: -

DNA: TGTGCCAGCAGCGCGTACAGGGTTCAAGAGACCCAGTACTTC
CDR3: CASSAYRVQETQYF
D: -
J: TRBJ2-5
V: TRBV9
size: -

DNA: TGTGCCAGCACCCAGGGGTCCCGAAGAGGAGAAAAACTGTTTTTT
CDR3: CASTQGSRRGEKLFF
D: -
J: TRBJ1-4
V: TRBV2
size: -

DNA: TGTGCCAGCAGCCCGGACAGGGGAGGAACTAATGAAAAACTGTTTTTT
CDR3: CASSPDRGGTNEKLFF
D: TRBD1
J: TRBJ1-4
V: TRBV5-8
size: -

DNA: TGCGCCAGCAGCTTGGTGGGGCCCTCCTACAATGAGCAGTTCTTC
CDR3: CASSLVGPSYNEQFF
D: -
J: TRBJ2-1
V: TRBV5-1
size: -

DNA: TGTGCCAGCAGCTTGGATAGTTTCACAGATACGCAGTATTTT
CDR3: CASSLDSFTDTQYF
D: -
J: TRBJ2-3
V: TRBV5-5
size: -

DNA: TGTGCTAGTGGTTCCGACAGGGGAGCAGCTGGAAACACCATATATTTT
CDR3: CASGSDRGAAGNTIYF
D: TRBD1
J: TRBJ1-3
V: TRBV12-5
size: -

DNA: TGCGCCAGCAGTCAATCGAGGGGGTTGGGAGATACGCAGTATTTT
CDR3: CASSQSRGLGDTQYF
D: -
J: TRBJ2-3
V: TRBV23-1
size: -

DNA: TGTGCCAGCAGCTCCGGGACTAGCGGGAATCGTCGCAATGAGCAGTTCTTC
CDR3: CASSSGTSGNRRNEQFF
D: TRBD2
J: TRBJ2-1
V: TRBV7-6
size: -

DNA: TGTGCCACCAGCAGGGGTGGGGGGGACGCAGATACGCAGTATTTT
CDR3: CATSRGGGDADTQYF
D: TRBD2
J: TRBJ2-3
V: TRBV15
size: -

DNA: TGTGCCAGCAGCTTGGTAATGACCGACGGGATCTATGGCTACACCTTC
CDR3: CASSLVMTDGIYGYTF
D: -
J: TRBJ1-2
V: TRBV5-4
size: -

DNA: TGTGCCAGCAGTTTAGTCGGGGGGTCAGATACGCAGTATTTT
CDR3: CASSLVGGSDTQYF
D: TRBD2
J: TRBJ2-3
V: TRBV28
size: -

DNA: TGCGCCAGCAGCTCTATTCGACAGGGTCGCACAGATACGCAGTATTTT
CDR3: CASSSIRQGRTDTQYF
D: TRBD1
J: TRBJ2-3
V: TRBV4-1
size: -

DNA: TGTGCCAGCAGCGGACAGGGGGGCTATAATTCACCCCTCCACTTT
CDR3: CASSGQGGYNSPLHF
D: TRBD1
J: TRBJ1-6
V: TRBV6-5
size: -

DNA: TGTGCCAGCAGCTCCCGGGAAAGTGCGCTTCATACGCAGTATTTT
CDR3: CASSSRESALHTQYF
D: -
J: TRBJ2-3
V: TRBV11-3
size: once

DNA: TGTGCTAGTGGTTTGGCCCGACAGGGTGGGGTCCAAGAGACCCAGTACTTC
CDR3: CASGLARQGGVQETQYF
D: TRBD1
J: TRBJ2-5
V: TRBV12-5
size: -

DNA: TGTGCCACCAGCAGAGATCAACAGGGACACTATGGCTACACCTTC
CDR3: CATSRDQQGHYGYTF
D: -
J: TRBJ1-2
V: TRBV15
size: -

DNA: TGTGCCAGCAGTTCGGGGGATTTGAGGGGCTACACCTTC
CDR3: CASSSGDLRGYTF
D: -
J: TRBJ1-2
V: TRBV27
size: -

DNA: TGTGCCAGCAGTCTTCCCCTTGACAGGGCGTCGGGAAACACCATATATTTT
CDR3: CASSLPLDRASGNTIYF
D: TRBD1
J: TRBJ1-3
V: TRBV7-9
size: -

DNA: TGTGCCAGCAGGTGGGGGGGCAATAATGCTGAAGCTTTCTTT
CDR3: CASRWGGNNAEAFF
D: -
J: TRBJ1-1
V: TRBV28
size: -

DNA: TGTGCCAGCAGCGTGGAACTAGCGGGGGATTTTAATGAGCAGTTCTTC
CDR3: CASSVELAGDFNEQFF
D: TRBD2
J: TRBJ2-1
V: TRBV9
size: -

DNA: TGTGCCAGCAGCCGGAACAGGGTAACCGGGGAGCTGTTTTTT
CDR3: CASSRNRVTGELFF
D: -
J: TRBJ2-2
V: TRBV3-1/TRBV3-2
size: -

DNA: TGTGCCAGCAGCAAAAGTAGGACAGGCAATGAGCAGTTCTTC
CDR3: CASSKSRTGNEQFF
D: TRBD1
J: TRBJ2-1
V: TRBV3-1/TRBV3-2
size: -

DNA: TGTGCCAGCAGTCCGGGACAGGGTGGGCAGTTCTTC
CDR3: CASSPGQGGQFF
D: TRBD1
J: TRBJ2-1
V: TRBV6-5
size: -

DNA: TGTGCCAGCAGTCCCGGATGGCGGTTCTCTGGAAACACCATATATTTT
CDR3: CASSPGWRFSGNTIYF
D: -
J: TRBJ1-3
V: TRBV27
size: -

DNA: TGCGCCAGCAGCTTGCAGGGGGCGAACGGCTACACCTTC
CDR3: CASSLQGANGYTF
D: TRBD1
J: TRBJ1-2
V: TRBV5-1
size: -

DNA: TGCGCCAGCAGCCGCATAGGACAGGGGGTGAACACCGGGGAGCTGTTTTTT
CDR3: CASSRIGQGVNTGELFF
D: TRBD1
J: TRBJ2-2
V: TRBV4-1
size: -

DNA: TGCAGCGTTGAAGGGCGGGCGGATTGTTTC
CDR3: CSVEGRADCF
D: -
J: TRBJ2-7
V: TRBV29-1
size: -

DNA: TGTGCCAGCGCCCCGAGGCGAAGACTAGCGGGGTATGAGCAGTTCTTC
CDR3: CASAPRRRLAGYEQFF
D: TRBD2
J: TRBJ2-1
V: TRBV5-4
size: few